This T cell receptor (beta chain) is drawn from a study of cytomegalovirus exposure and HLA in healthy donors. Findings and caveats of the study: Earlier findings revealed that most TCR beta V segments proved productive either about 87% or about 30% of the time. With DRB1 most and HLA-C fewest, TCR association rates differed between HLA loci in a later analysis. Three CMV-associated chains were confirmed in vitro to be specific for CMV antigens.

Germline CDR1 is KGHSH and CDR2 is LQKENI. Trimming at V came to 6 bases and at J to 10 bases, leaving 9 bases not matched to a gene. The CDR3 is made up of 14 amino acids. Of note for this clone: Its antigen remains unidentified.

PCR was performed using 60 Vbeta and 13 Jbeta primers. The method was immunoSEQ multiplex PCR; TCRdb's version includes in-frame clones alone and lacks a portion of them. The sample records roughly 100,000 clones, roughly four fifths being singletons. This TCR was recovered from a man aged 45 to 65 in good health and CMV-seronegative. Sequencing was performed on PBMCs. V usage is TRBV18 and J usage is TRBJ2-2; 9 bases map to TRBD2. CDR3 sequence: CASSQPGLASELFF. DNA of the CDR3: TGTGCCAGCTCGCAACCGGGACTAGCTTCGGAGCTGTTTTTT.